The 14 T cell receptor beta chains given below trace back to one sample, sequenced in a study of blood T cell repertoires in COVID-19. Profiled with immunoSEQ multiplex PCR; TCRdb holds only in-frame clones, not every one. The sample holds about 240,000 clones; around 83% are singletons and the top ten take 12%. The sample consisted of peripheral blood. Every receptor here comes from a woman aged 55-70 years with active or convalescent COVID-19.

The chain links TRBV7-9 to TRBJ2-3; 9 bases map to TRBD2. Germline assignment: CDR1 SEHNR and CDR2 FQNEAQ (reference sequence). This CDR3 has 17 residues. The trim removed 4 bases at V and 2 bases at J, leaving 10 bases unmatched. The CDR3 region is CASSSRGSGGSTDTQYF. CDR3 DNA: TGTGCCAGCAGCTCCCGGGGGAGCGGGGGGTCCACAGATACGCAGTATTTT.

The chain uses TRBV7-2 and TRBJ1-1, with D unclear. The V end was cut by 5 bases, the J end by 3 bases, with 10 bases between. CDR1 is SGHTA, CDR2 FQGNSA, per germline. The CDR3 is 13 residues long. In nucleotides, the CDR3 is TGTGCCAGCAGCCGTCAGCGTGACACTGAAGCTTTCTTT. Translated: CASSRQRDTEAFF.

V usage is TRBV30 and J usage is TRBJ1-6; 11 nucleotides line up with TRBD1. Germline V CDR1 and CDR2: GTSNPN, SVGIG (reference sequence). With V trimmed by 4 bases and J by 10 bases, 3 bases remained unmatched. This CDR3 has 13 amino acids. The CDR3 region is CAWTGTGGSPLHF. The CDR3 nucleotides read TGTGCCTGGACTGGGACAGGGGGATCACCCCTCCACTTT.

The chain combines TRBV2 with TRBJ1-2, with TRBD1 identical over 7 bases. Germline assignment: CDR1 SNHLY and CDR2 FYNNEI. The CDR3 is 14 residues long. With V trimmed by 6 bases and J by 0 bases, 4 bases remained unmatched. Written as DNA, the CDR3 is TGTGCCAGCAGCGGGGACAGCCCTAACTATGGCTACACCTTC. Translation: CASSGDSPNYGYTF.

V gene TRBV10-3 combines with J gene TRBJ1-5, with a weak D call TRBD1 (5 bases). This CDR3 contains 14 residues. Germline V gene sequence: CDR1 ENHRY, CDR2 SYGVKD. V was shortened by 4 bases and J by 10 bases, with 17 bases between the two germline ends. The CDR3 sequence is CAISAQGTEQPQHF. The DNA for the CDR3 is TGTGCCATCAGTGCTCAGGGTACCGAGCAACCCCAGCATTTT.

The genes are TRBV7-3 and TRBJ1-1; 9 bases agree with TRBD1. J lost 3 bases, V lost 5 bases, and 7 bases had no gene match. In germline, CDR1 is SGHTA, CDR2 FQGTGA. The CDR3 is made up of 15 amino acids. The CDR3 nucleotides read TGTGCCAGCAGCACACAGGGGGCCGGGGACACTGAAGCTTTCTTT. It yields the protein CASSTQGAGDTEAFF. The full variable domain, with the rest looked up from reference TRBV7-3 and TRBJ1-1, is GAGVSQTPSNKVTEKGKYVELRCDPISGHTALYWYRQSLGQGPEFLIYFQGTGAADDSGLPNDRFFAVRPEGSVSTLKIQRTERGDSAVYLCASSTQGAGDTEAFFGQGTRLTVV.

This chain connects TRBV3-1 (or the pseudogene TRBV3-2) to TRBJ2-1; D uncertain. V gave up 2 bases and J gave up 6 bases, with 5 bases separating them. Germline V gene lookup returns CDR1 LGHDT and CDR2 YNNKEL (reference sequence). CDR3 size: 12 residues. CDR3 nucleotide sequence: TGTGCCAGCAGCCAATCGGTCAATGAGCAGTTCTTC. This translates into CASSQSVNEQFF.

This clone was seen ten or more times. For the CDR3, the DNA is TGTGCCAGCAGCGCCCTAGCGGGGGCCAGCTCCTACGAGCAGTACTTC. It encodes CASSALAGASSYEQYF. The gene calls are TRBV7-9 and TRBJ2-7; 10 bases match TRBD2. This CDR3 contains 16 residues. Per the germline V gene, CDR1 is SEHNR and CDR2 is FQNEAQ (reference sequence). Trimming took 5 bases from V and 0 from J; bases not matched to a gene: 7.

J is TRBJ2-7 and V is TRBV6-5; the D is unclear. The CDR3 is 13 amino acids. V gave up 6 bases and J gave up 2 bases, with 11 bases separating them. Germline V gives CDR1 MNHEY, CDR2 SVGAGI. The CDR3 spells CASSTTNTYEQYF. DNA of the CDR3: TGTGCCAGCAGCACGACAAACACCTACGAGCAGTACTTC.

This chain uses TRBV9 with TRBJ1-1; D might be TRBD1 (6 bases). This CDR3 has 13 amino acids. Germline CDR1 SGDLS, CDR2 YYNGEE. V was clipped by 3 bases and J by 5 bases, with 11 bases between them. The CDR3 protein is CASSEGDTTEAFF. In nucleotides, the CDR3 is TGTGCCAGCAGCGAGGGGGACACTACTGAAGCTTTCTTT.

Concerning this clone: The junction does not match germline at one end; this may be a read error. The gene calls are TRBV7-7 and TRBJ2-2; 8 bases are shared with TRBD2. Germline V gene sequence: CDR1 SSHAT, CDR2 FNYEAQ (reference sequence). This CDR3 comprises 15 residues. The CDR3 loop is CASSPGLANTGELFF. DNA of the CDR3: TGTGCTAGCAGCCCGGGACTAGCGAACACCGGGGAGCTGTTTTTT.

This clone was seen a single time. The chain has TRBV3-1 (or the pseudogene TRBV3-2) and TRBJ1-3; perhaps TRBD1 as D (6 bases). This CDR3 spans 17 amino acids. With 0 bases removed from V and 2 bases from J, the gap between germline ends came to 14 bases. CDR1 and CDR2 (germline): LGHDT, YNNKEL (reference sequence). The chain's CDR3 is CASSQDWRQVTGNTIYF. The CDR3 bases are TGTGCCAGCAGCCAAGATTGGCGACAGGTTACTGGAAACACCATATATTTT.

This clone has a handful of counts. This specimen includes other DNA sequences encoding the same CDR3. The CDR3 region has the DNA TGTGCCAGCTCACCTGGACAGGACTATGGCTACACCTTC. This encodes CASSPGQDYGYTF. The J gene is TRBJ1-2, the V gene TRBV18; 7 bases fit TRBD1. J gave up 3 bases and V 3 bases, and 1 base lay outside the gene matches. The CDR3 consists of 13 residues. CDR1 and CDR2 from the germline V gene are KGHSH and LQKENI.

This chain connects TRBV6-6 to TRBJ1-1; the match to TRBD1 covers 7 bases. Germline V CDR1 and CDR2: MNHNY, SVGAGI (reference sequence). V shed 2 bases and J 6 bases; nucleotides not matched to a gene: 3. The CDR3 totals 13 residues. CDR3 DNA sequence: TGTGCCAGCAGTTACGACAGGGCCGCTGAAGCTTTCTTT. Its translation: CASSYDRAAEAFF.